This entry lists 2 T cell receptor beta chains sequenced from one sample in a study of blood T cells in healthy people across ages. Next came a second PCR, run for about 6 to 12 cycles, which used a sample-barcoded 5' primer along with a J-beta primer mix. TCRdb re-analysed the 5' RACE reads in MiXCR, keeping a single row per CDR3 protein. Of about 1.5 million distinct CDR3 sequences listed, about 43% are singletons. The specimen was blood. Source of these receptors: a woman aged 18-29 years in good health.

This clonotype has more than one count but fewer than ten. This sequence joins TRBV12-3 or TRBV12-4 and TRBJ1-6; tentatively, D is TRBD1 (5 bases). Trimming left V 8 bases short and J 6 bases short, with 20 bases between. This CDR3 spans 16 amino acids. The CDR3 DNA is TGTGCCAGCGGAATTGGGACCCGGGGCCCTAATTCACCCCTCCACTTT. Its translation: CASGIGTRGPNSPLHF.

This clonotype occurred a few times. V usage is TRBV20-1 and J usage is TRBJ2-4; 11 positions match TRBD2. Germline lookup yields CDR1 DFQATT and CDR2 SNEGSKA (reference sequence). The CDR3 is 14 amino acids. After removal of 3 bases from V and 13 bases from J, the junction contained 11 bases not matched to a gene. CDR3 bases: TGCAGTGCTAGGGGACTAGCGGAATACAATGAGCAGTACTTC. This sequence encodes CSARGLAEYNEQYF.